Listed here are 27 T cell receptor beta chains from one sample, sequenced in a study of blood T cells in healthy people across ages. Using a J-beta primer mix together with a sample-barcoded 5' primer, a second PCR was run for roughly 7 to 12 cycles. TCRdb re-called the 5' RACE reads with MiXCR, one entry per CDR3 protein. In the table there are 600,000 or so distinct CDR3 sequences, less than 60% of which are singletons. Sequences were obtained from blood. These receptors came from an older man in good health.

The chain employs TRBV20-1 and TRBJ2-3; D is perhaps TRBD1 (5 bases). The CDR3 totals 14 residues. Germline CDR1 and CDR2: DFQATT and SNEGSKA (reference sequence). With 1 base removed from V and 2 bases from J, the gap between germline ends came to 10 bases. Here the CDR3 reads CSARGGRFTDTQYF. The CDR3 bases are TGCAGTGCTAGAGGGGGCAGGTTCACAGATACGCAGTATTTT.

V usage is TRBV5-1 and J usage is TRBJ2-4, with 11 bases matching TRBD1. The assigned J gene may be wrong: the sequence end matches TRBJ2-7 better. The CDR3 covers 15 residues. Per germline, CDR1 SGHRS and CDR2 YFSETQ. The CDR3 reads CASSLVGQGADEQYF. CDR3 DNA: TGCGCCAGCAGCTTGGTCGGACAGGGGGCTGACGAGCAGTACTTC.

V gene TRBV30 combines with J gene TRBJ2-5, with D unresolved. Trimming left V 3 bases short and J 5 bases short, with 10 bases between. CDR3 length: 12 amino acids. Germline assignment: CDR1 GTSNPN and CDR2 SVGIG (reference sequence). CDR3 in DNA: TGTGCCTGGAGCCCAGGTGGGGAGACCCAGTACTTC. Its protein product is CAWSPGGETQYF.

Only one count was recorded for this clonotype. The rearrangement uses TRBV6-2 or TRBV6-3 and TRBJ2-1; unclear D gene. The CDR3 consists of 14 residues. V was trimmed by 5 bases and J by 1 base, leaving 9 bases between them. Germline V CDR1 and CDR2: MNHEY, SVGEGT. The CDR3 nucleotides are TGTGCCAGCAGTAATGGACCTTCCTACAATGAGCAGTTCTTC. It codes for CASSNGPSYNEQFF.

In DNA form, the CDR3 reads TGTGCCTGGAGTATGGGGCAGACCACTGAAGCTTTCTTT. This translates into CAWSMGQTTEAFF. The chain combines TRBV30 with TRBJ1-1; D might be TRBD1 (5 bases). CDR3 length: 13 residues. Deletions cut 2 bases from V and 4 bases from J, with 11 bases between. Per germline, CDR1 GTSNPN and CDR2 SVGIG (reference sequence).

The chain combines TRBV6-2 or TRBV6-3 with TRBJ2-1, with 8 bases aligning to TRBD2. Trimming removed 4 bases from V and 3 bases from J; junction bases left unmatched: 5. CDR3 length: 15 residues. Germline CDR1 MNHEY, CDR2 SVGEGT. CDR3 amino acids: CASSLTSGLYNEQFF. In nucleotides, the CDR3 is TGTGCCAGCAGTTTAACTAGCGGACTCTACAATGAGCAGTTCTTC.

This clonotype was counted only a few times. This chain links TRBV5-1 with TRBJ2-1; 13 bases line up with TRBD2. Germline V CDR1 and CDR2: SGHRS, YFSETQ. The V gene end was trimmed by 4 bases and the J gene end by 6 bases; junction bases not matched to a gene: 4. This CDR3 contains 15 residues. The CDR3 sequence: CASSQLAGGPNEQFF. DNA for the CDR3: TGCGCCAGCAGCCAACTAGCGGGGGGGCCCAATGAGCAGTTCTTC. Combining the CDR3 with reference TRBV5-1 and TRBJ2-1 gives the whole variable domain KAGVTQTPRYLIKTRGQQVTLSCSPISGHRSVSWYQQTPGQGLQFLFEYFSETQRNKGNFPGRFSGRQFSNSRSEMNVSTLELGDSALYLCASSQLAGGPNEQFFGPGTRLTVL.

This clonotype was seen ten or more times. The CDR3 DNA reads TGTGCCAGCAACAACAGGGTGAATGAGCAGTTCTTC. It encodes CASNNRVNEQFF. The chain uses TRBV6-6 and TRBJ2-1; a weak D match, TRBD1 (6 bases). CDR1 and CDR2 (germline): MNHNY, SVGAGI (reference sequence). The CDR3 is made up of 12 amino acids. Trimming shortened V by 7 bases and J by 7 bases, and 11 bases separated the two germline ends.

On this clonotype: This may stem from a read error, because a much larger clone lies one nucleotide away. The rearrangement joins TRBV6-5 to TRBJ2-7; weak D call: TRBD2 (6 bases). CDR3 size: 13 residues. CDR1 MNHEY and CDR2 SVGAGI come from the germline V gene. The V gene lost 6 bases and the J gene lost 7 bases, with 16 bases spanning the gap. For the CDR3, the DNA is TGTGCCAGCAGATTATCTATAGCGGCTGAGCAGTACTTC. Protein sequence: CASRLSIAAEQYF.

This clonotype was observed a handful of times. This chain links TRBV7-2 with TRBJ2-3; no reliable D call. In germline, CDR1 is SGHTA, CDR2 FQGNSA. The CDR3 spans 16 residues. Trimming stripped 1 base from V and 0 bases from J, with 11 bases between. This CDR3 is CASSLDLSSSTDTQYF. The CDR3, as DNA: TGTGCCAGCAGCTTAGATCTCAGCTCTAGCACAGATACGCAGTATTTT.

This clonotype was observed a handful of times. This chain links TRBV7-3 with TRBJ2-6; 7 bases match TRBD1. Looked up from germline, CDR1 is SGHTA and CDR2 is FQGTGA. V shed 3 bases, J shed 3 bases, and the junction held 2 bases outside the gene matches. This CDR3 is built from 15 residues. CDR3 sequence reads: CASSFTGDGANVLTF. DNA of the CDR3: TGTGCCAGCAGCTTTACAGGGGATGGGGCCAACGTCCTGACTTTC.

The chain employs TRBV11-3 and TRBJ2-3; a possible D gene is TRBD1 (6 bases). Germline CDR1 SGHNT, CDR2 YENEEA. Trimming cost V 5 bases and J 4 bases, with 13 bases left between them. CDR3 length: 14 residues. The CDR3 DNA follows: TGTGCCAGCAGCCTGGACAGTCCCCCAGATACGCAGTATTTT. This encodes CASSLDSPPDTQYF.

The chain links TRBV29-1 to TRBJ1-2; 10 bases are a match to TRBD1. CDR1 is SQVTM and CDR2 is ANQGSEA in the germline V gene. This CDR3 has 13 residues. J gave up 8 bases and V 5 bases, and 8 bases lay outside the gene matches. CDR3 sequence (DNA): TGCAGCGTTCCGGGACAGGGGATTTCGGGCTACACCTTC. This codes for CSVPGQGISGYTF.

This clonotype was seen only a few times. This rearrangement joins TRBV20-1 to TRBJ2-5; no clear D gene. This CDR3 region has 10 residues. The germline gives CDR1 DFQATT, CDR2 SNEGSKA (reference sequence). Trimming took off 5 bases at V and 9 bases at J, with 10 bases between the two ends. CDR3 amino acids: CSASARAQYF. The CDR3 DNA follows: TGCAGTGCTTCCGCCCGGGCCCAGTACTTC.

DNA of the CDR3: TGTGCCAGCAGGCCCGGGACAGGGCAACCGGCGGCTAATGAAAAACTGTTTTTT. Translating gives CASRPGTGQPAANEKLFF. This sequence joins TRBV27 and TRBJ1-4, with TRBD1 matching 9 bases. The trim removed 6 bases at V and 3 bases at J, leaving 14 bases unmatched. The germline V gene encodes CDR1 MNHEY and CDR2 SMNVEV (reference sequence). The CDR3 extends over 18 amino acids.

V and J are TRBV15 and TRBJ1-2; D is undetermined. In germline, CDR1 is LNHNV, CDR2 YYDKDF (reference sequence). Trimming cost V 1 base and J 4 bases, with 7 bases left between them. The CDR3 length is 13 residues. CDR3 loop: CATSRVGIYGYTF. CDR3 bases: TGTGCCACCAGCAGAGTCGGGATCTATGGCTACACCTTC.

The gene calls are TRBV3-1 and TRBJ1-1; D remains ambiguous. CDR1 and CDR2 from the germline V gene are LGHDT and YNNKEL (reference sequence). Trimming stripped 0 bases from V and 4 bases from J, with 21 bases between. The CDR3 consists of 18 residues. CDR3 residues: CASSQDLQRSDGFTEAFF. The DNA for the CDR3 is TGTGCCAGCAGCCAAGATCTCCAACGATCCGACGGGTTCACTGAAGCTTTCTTT.

This clonotype was seen a few times. V and J are TRBV11-2 and TRBJ2-3; TRBD2 might be the D (6 bases). Germline CDR1 is SGHAT and CDR2 is FQNNGV. Trimming pared 2 bases from V and 2 bases from J, leaving 14 bases between. The CDR3 sequence is 16 residues long. This CDR3 reads CASSLLVGLSTDTQYF. CDR3 DNA sequence: TGTGCCAGCAGCTTATTAGTGGGACTTTCCACAGATACGCAGTATTTT.

This clonotype was recorded a few times. The chain couples TRBV6-5 to TRBJ2-3; D possibly corresponds to TRBD2 (7 bases). CDR3 size: 15 residues. Germline lookup yields CDR1 MNHEY and CDR2 SVGAGI. The V end lost 6 bases, the J end lost 1 base, and 14 bases lay between the germline ends. The CDR3 loop reads CASRPAGAGTDTQYF. DNA for the CDR3: TGTGCCAGCAGGCCTGCGGGGGCTGGCACAGATACGCAGTATTTT.

This clonotype has more than one count but fewer than ten. V is TRBV4-3 and J is TRBJ1-1, with D unclear. CDR1 and CDR2 from the germline V gene are LGHNA and YSLEER. V was pared by 3 bases and J by 0 bases, with 11 bases between. The CDR3 extends over 15 amino acids. The CDR3 region is CASSHAGRMNTEAFF. The CDR3 DNA reads as TGCGCCAGCAGCCACGCTGGACGGATGAACACTGAAGCTTTCTTT.

The gene calls are TRBV7-2 and TRBJ2-7; D perhaps matches TRBD1 (6 bases). V was pared by 5 bases and J by 3 bases, with 14 bases between. Germline V lookup: CDR1 SGHTA, CDR2 FQGNSA. The CDR3 runs to 14 residues. The CDR3 DNA sequence: TGTGCCAGCAGCCTCCTGGGGGCCGACTACGAGCAGTACTTC. Translated: CASSLLGADYEQYF.

This clonotype was seen only once. The rearrangement links TRBV11-3 to TRBJ2-1; possible D gene TRBD2, 5 bases. The CDR3 extends over 15 amino acids. Per the germline V gene, CDR1 is SGHNT and CDR2 is YENEEA. Trimming shortened V by 3 bases and J by 7 bases, and 16 bases separated the two germline ends. The DNA for the CDR3 is TGTGCCAGCAGCTTTGGAGGCACTCGTGGGAATGAGCAGTTCTTC. Its translation: CASSFGGTRGNEQFF.

This chain links TRBV6-2 or TRBV6-3 with TRBJ2-4; D gene ambiguous. The CDR3 is 12 residues long. CDR1 MNHEY and CDR2 SVGEGT come from the germline V gene. V dropped 6 bases and J dropped 13 bases, with 16 bases sitting between them. The CDR3 region is CASRRAPGEQYF. In DNA form, the CDR3 reads TGTGCCAGCAGACGCGCCCCAGGAGAGCAGTACTTC.

The rearrangement uses TRBV4-3 and TRBJ2-3; 11 bases fit TRBD2. The germline V gene has CDR1 LGHNA and CDR2 YSLEER. The CDR3 runs to 17 residues. J was trimmed by 5 bases and V by 0 bases; bases with no gene match: 7. Here the CDR3 reads CASSQDLASGRRDTQYF. The CDR3 DNA is TGCGCCAGCAGCCAAGATCTGGCTAGCGGGAGGCGAGATACGCAGTATTTT.

The sample holds a few counts of this clonotype. This CDR3 reads CASSVMGGAGANVLTF. The CDR3 DNA sequence: TGTGCCAGCAGCGTAATGGGTGGCGCTGGGGCCAACGTCCTGACTTTC. This rearrangement joins TRBV9 to TRBJ2-6, with D uncertain. V lost 1 base, J lost 2 bases, and 10 bases lay in between. Germline CDR1 and CDR2: SGDLS and YYNGEE. The CDR3 totals 16 residues.

This chain joins TRBV12-3 or TRBV12-4 and TRBJ2-3; TRBD2 aligns across 7 bases. The CDR3 covers 17 residues. The junction had 21 bases not matched to a gene; V was cut back by 11 bases and J by 4 bases. The CDR3 reads CAATDSGTMGTPDTQYF. CDR3 coding DNA: TGTGCCGCCACCGACAGCGGGACGATGGGCACCCCAGATACGCAGTATTTT.

The chain has TRBV2 and TRBJ2-7, with no clear D. Trimming cost V 6 bases and J 2 bases, with 14 bases left between them. There are 14 residues in the CDR3. Germline CDR1 is SNHLY and CDR2 is FYNNEI. CDR3 DNA sequence: TGTGCCAGCAGCTACGACCTAGGGCCCTACGAGCAGTACTTC. Translated, it gives CASSYDLGPYEQYF.